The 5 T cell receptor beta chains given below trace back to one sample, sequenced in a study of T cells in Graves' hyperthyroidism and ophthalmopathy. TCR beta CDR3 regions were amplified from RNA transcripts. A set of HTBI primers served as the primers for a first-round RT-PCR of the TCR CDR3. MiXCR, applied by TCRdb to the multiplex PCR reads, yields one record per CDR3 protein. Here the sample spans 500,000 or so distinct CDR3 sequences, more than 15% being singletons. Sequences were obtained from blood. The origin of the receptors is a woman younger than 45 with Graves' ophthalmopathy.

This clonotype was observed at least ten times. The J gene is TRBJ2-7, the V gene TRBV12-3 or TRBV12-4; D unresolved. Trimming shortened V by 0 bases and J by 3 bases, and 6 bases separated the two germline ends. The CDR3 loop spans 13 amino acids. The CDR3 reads CASSLAPLYEQYF. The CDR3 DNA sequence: TGTGCCAGCAGTTTAGCTCCCCTCTACGAGCAGTACTTC.

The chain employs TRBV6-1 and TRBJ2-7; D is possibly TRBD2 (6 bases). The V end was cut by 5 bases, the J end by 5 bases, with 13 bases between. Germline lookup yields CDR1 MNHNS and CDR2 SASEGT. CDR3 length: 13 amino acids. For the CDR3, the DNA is TGTGCCAGCAGTCCTCGCGGGGTGGACGAGCAGTACTTC. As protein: CASSPRGVDEQYF.

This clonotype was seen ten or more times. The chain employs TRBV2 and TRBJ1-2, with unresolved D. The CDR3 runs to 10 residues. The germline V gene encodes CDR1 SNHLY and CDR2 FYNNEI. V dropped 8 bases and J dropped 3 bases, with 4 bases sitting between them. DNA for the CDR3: TGTGCCAGCGGCTACTATGGCTACACCTTC. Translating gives CASGYYGYTF.

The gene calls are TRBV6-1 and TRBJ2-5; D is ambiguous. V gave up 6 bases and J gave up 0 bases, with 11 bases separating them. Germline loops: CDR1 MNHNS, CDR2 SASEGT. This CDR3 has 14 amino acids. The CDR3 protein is CASRGFGHQETQYF. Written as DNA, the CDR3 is TGTGCCAGCAGGGGTTTTGGCCACCAAGAGACCCAGTACTTC.

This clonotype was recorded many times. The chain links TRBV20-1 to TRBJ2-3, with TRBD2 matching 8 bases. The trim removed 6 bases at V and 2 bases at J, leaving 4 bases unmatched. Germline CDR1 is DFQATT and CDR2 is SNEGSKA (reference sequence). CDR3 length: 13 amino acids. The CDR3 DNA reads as TGCAGTGCCGAGCGGGAGCTCACAGATACGCAGTATTTT. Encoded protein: CSAERELTDTQYF.